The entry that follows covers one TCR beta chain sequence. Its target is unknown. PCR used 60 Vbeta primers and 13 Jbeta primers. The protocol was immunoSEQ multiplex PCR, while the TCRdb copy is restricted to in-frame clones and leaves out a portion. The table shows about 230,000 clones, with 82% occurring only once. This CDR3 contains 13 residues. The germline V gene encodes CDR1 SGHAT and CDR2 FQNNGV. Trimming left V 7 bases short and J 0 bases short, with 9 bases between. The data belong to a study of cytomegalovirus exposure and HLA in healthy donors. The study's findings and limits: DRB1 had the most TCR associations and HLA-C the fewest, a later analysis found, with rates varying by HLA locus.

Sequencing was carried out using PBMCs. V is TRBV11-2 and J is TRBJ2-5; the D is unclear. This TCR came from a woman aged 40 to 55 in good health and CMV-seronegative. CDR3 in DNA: TGTGCCAGCACCCCAGTGTACCAAGAGACCCAGTACTTC. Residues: CASTPVYQETQYF.